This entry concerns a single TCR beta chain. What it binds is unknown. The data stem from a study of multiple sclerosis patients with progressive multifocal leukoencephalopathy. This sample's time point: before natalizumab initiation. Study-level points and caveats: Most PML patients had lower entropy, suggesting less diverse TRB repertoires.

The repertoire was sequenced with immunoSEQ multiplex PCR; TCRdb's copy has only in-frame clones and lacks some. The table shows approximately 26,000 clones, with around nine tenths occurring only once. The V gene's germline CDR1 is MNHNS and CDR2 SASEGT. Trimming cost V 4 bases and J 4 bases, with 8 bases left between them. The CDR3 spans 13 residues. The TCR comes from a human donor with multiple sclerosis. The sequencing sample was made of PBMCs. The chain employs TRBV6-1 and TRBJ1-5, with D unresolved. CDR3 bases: TGTGCCAGCAGTGGAACAGCGAATCAGCCCCAGCATTTT. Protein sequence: CASSGTANQPQHF.